The T cell receptor beta chain under discussion was sequenced for a study of OX40 agonist ivuxolimab in advanced cancers. Across the whole study: Prior anti-PD-1, anti-PD-L1 or anti-CTLA-4 therapy was allowed; roughly 40% had some. The study, taken as a whole, reports: CD8+ T cells were the subset that, on average, had more expanded clones than CD4+. Certain nonresponders likewise exhibited a low normalized T-cell clonal expansion.

Sequenced by immunoSEQ multiplex PCR; TCRdb stores in-frame clones only, minus some. The table records over 35,000 clones, 80% of them present only once. Note on this clone: Antigen specificity is unknown.

Germline CDR1 reads KGHSH; CDR2 reads LQKENI. Trimming took 3 bases from V and 8 from J; bases not matched to a gene: 4. The CDR3 totals 14 residues. This clonotype originated in an adult with an advanced solid tumor such as melanoma, head and neck, liver or kidney cancer. The V gene is TRBV18, the J gene TRBJ1-4; 9 bases line up with TRBD1. The source was CD4+ or CD8+ T cells sorted from blood, collected in a trial of the OX40 agonist ivuxolimab. CDR3: CASSPSTGGEKLFF. Here the CDR3 DNA reads TGTGCCAGCTCACCTTCGACAGGGGGAGAAAAACTGTTTTTT. The full variable domain, rest sourced from reference TRBV18 and TRBJ1-4, is NAGVMQNPRHLVRRRGQEARLRCSPMKGHSHVYWYRQLPEEGLKFMVYLQKENIIDESGMPKERFSAEFPKEGPSILRIQQVVRGDSAAYFCASSPSTGGEKLFFGSGTQLSVL.